This T cell receptor beta chain emerged from a study of T cells in Graves' hyperthyroidism and ophthalmopathy. From RNA transcripts, TCR beta CDR3 regions were amplified. Primed by the HTBI set, a first-round RT-PCR was run on the TCR CDR3. TCRdb recomputed calls from the multiplex PCR reads with MiXCR, one row per CDR3 protein. This table has fewer than 500,000 distinct CDR3 sequences, roughly 12% appearing once. Germline-derived CDR1 and CDR2 are MNHEY and SVGEGT. Trimming removed 6 bases from V and 1 base from J; junction bases left unmatched: 5. This CDR3 is 16 amino acids long. Uncontrolled infection, other autoimmune disease, pregnancy or lactation excluded patients. This clonotype was picked up a small number of times.

The sequenced sample was blood. The sequence was collected from a young man with Graves' hyperthyroidism that later progressed to Graves' ophthalmopathy. This chain uses TRBV6-2 or TRBV6-3 with TRBJ2-1; 11 bases align to TRBD2. CDR3 sequence: CASRSGTSGSYNEQFF. CDR3 in DNA: TGTGCCAGCAGATCCGGGACTAGCGGTTCCTACAATGAGCAGTTCTTC.